The 31 T cell receptor beta chains given below trace back to one sample, sequenced in a study of T cell responses to AZD1222 COVID-19 vaccine. Some clones are missing from TCRdb's copy, which holds only in-frame ones; the method was immunoSEQ multiplex PCR. The sample includes 150,000 to 200,000 clones, approximately 93% seen only once; the top ten take approximately 0.97%. The specimen was peripheral blood, collected on day 0 of AZD1222 vaccination. Receptors originate from an adult in good health.

The rearrangement uses TRBV27 and TRBJ2-2, with D possibly matching TRBD1 (6 bases). The CDR3 totals 16 residues. From germline, CDR1 is MNHEY and CDR2 SMNVEV (reference sequence). V lost 5 bases to trimming and J lost 0 bases, with 13 bases between them. CDR3 nucleotide sequence: TGTGCCAGCAGTCCCCAGGGGCTAGCGAACACCGGGGAGCTGTTTTTT. As protein: CASSPQGLANTGELFF.

This clone occurred once. This CDR3 reads CASIGRGYDYGYTF. The CDR3 DNA reads as TGTGCCAGTATTGGCAGGGGATATGACTATGGCTACACCTTC. The chain links TRBV19 to TRBJ1-2; D is possibly TRBD1 (6 bases). V lost 7 bases to trimming and J lost 3 bases, with 15 bases between them. CDR1 and CDR2 (germline): LNHDA, SQIVND (reference sequence). The CDR3 consists of 14 residues. The whole variable domain, filled in from reference TRBV19 and TRBJ1-2, reads DGGITQSPKYLFRKEGQNVTLSCEQNLNHDAMYWYRQDPGQGLRLIYYSQIVNDFQKGDIAEGYSVSREKKESFPLTVTSAQKNPTAFYLCASIGRGYDYGYTFGSGTRLTVV.

This clone was detected once. This sequence joins TRBV18 and TRBJ2-7; 13 nucleotides agree with TRBD2. The CDR3 consists of 17 residues. The junction had 8 bases not matched to a gene; V was cut back by 2 bases and J by 4 bases. The germline V gene has CDR1 KGHSH and CDR2 LQKENI. The CDR3 region is CASSPTSGGVYSYEQYF. CDR3 nucleotide sequence: TGTGCCAGCTCACCAACTAGCGGGGGGGTTTACTCGTACGAGCAGTACTTC.

The chain combines TRBV5-1 with TRBJ2-3, with D perhaps matching TRBD2 (6 bases). Germline V gene sequence: CDR1 SGHRS, CDR2 YFSETQ. CDR3 size: 14 residues. V shed 4 bases and J shed 5 bases, with 14 bases lying between them. The CDR3 loop is CASSGLDSGDTQYF. CDR3 DNA sequence: TGCGCCAGCAGCGGTCTTGATAGCGGAGATACGCAGTATTTT.

V usage is TRBV6-5 and J usage is TRBJ2-1; the D is unclear. The CDR3 extends over 14 amino acids. V was trimmed by 6 bases and J by 4 bases, leaving 13 bases between them. CDR1 is MNHEY, CDR2 SVGAGI, per germline. The CDR3 sequence is CASSLVGYYNEQFF. The CDR3, as DNA: TGTGCCAGCAGCCTAGTGGGTTATTACAATGAGCAGTTCTTC.

This rearrangement joins TRBV2 to TRBJ1-6; D is uncertain. Trimming stripped 8 bases from V and 7 bases from J, with 12 bases between. The CDR3 loop spans 13 amino acids. Germline V gene sequence: CDR1 SNHLY, CDR2 FYNNEI. CDR3 nucleotide sequence: TGTGCCAGCTCTTGGACCCGGAATTCACCCCTCCACTTT. Amino acid sequence: CASSWTRNSPLHF.

V usage is TRBV15 and J usage is TRBJ2-1, with D possibly matching TRBD2 (6 bases). Trimming left V 6 bases short and J 5 bases short, with 17 bases between. CDR1 and CDR2 (germline): LNHNV, YYDKDF (reference sequence). The CDR3 is 15 amino acids. In nucleotides, the CDR3 is TGTGCCACCAGATCTATTGGGGCGGGGAACAATGAGCAGTTCTTC. Its translation is CATRSIGAGNNEQFF.

The genes are TRBV5-6 and TRBJ2-2, with D possibly matching TRBD2 (5 bases). CDR1 and CDR2 (germline): SGHDT, YYEEEE. The CDR3 is made up of 16 amino acids. Trimming removed 0 bases from V and 4 bases from J, with 13 bases in between. Here the CDR3 reads CASSLGVDGVTGELFF. The DNA of the CDR3 is TGTGCCAGCAGCTTGGGGGTGGACGGGGTCACCGGGGAGCTGTTTTTT.

CDR3 sequence: CASSLPTGVGYTF. The CDR3 coding sequence is TGTGCCAGCAGCTTACCCACAGGGGTTGGCTACACCTTC. The chain has TRBV11-3 and TRBJ1-2; 7 nucleotides agree with TRBD1. V dropped 2 bases and J dropped 7; count of bases not matched to a gene: 4. This CDR3 region has 13 residues. Germline V gene sequence: CDR1 SGHNT, CDR2 YENEEA.

This clone was observed a single time. This chain links TRBV7-3 with TRBJ2-2; D perhaps matches TRBD1 (6 bases). Germline V gene sequence: CDR1 SGHTA, CDR2 FQGTGA. This CDR3 region has 13 residues. Trimming shortened V by 8 bases and J by 2 bases, and 9 bases separated the two germline ends. CDR3 loop: CASGGPNTGELFF. For the CDR3, the DNA is TGTGCCAGCGGGGGCCCAAACACCGGGGAGCTGTTTTTT.

V usage is TRBV6-2 or TRBV6-3 and J usage is TRBJ2-7; 9 bases match TRBD2. Germline V CDR1 and CDR2: MNHEY, SVGEGT. Unmatched junction bases numbered 8, after V lost 4 bases and J lost 4 bases. This CDR3 is 15 amino acids long. The CDR3 DNA sequence: TGTGCCAGCAGTTCGCCTGGGACTAGCCAGTACGAGCAGTACTTC. As protein: CASSSPGTSQYEQYF.

This chain joins TRBV5-1 and TRBJ2-2; D perhaps matches TRBD1 (7 bases). Trimming took off 0 bases at V and 5 bases at J, with 11 bases between the two ends. Germline values: CDR1 SGHRS, CDR2 YFSETQ. The length of the CDR3 is 15 residues. The CDR3 nucleotides read TGCGCCAGCAGCTTGGTCGCAGGGGGGACCGGGGAGCTGTTTTTT. This codes for CASSLVAGGTGELFF.

The gene calls are TRBV11-2 and TRBJ1-2; no firm D call. V shed 3 bases and J shed 4 bases, with 9 bases lying between them. Germline V gene sequence: CDR1 SGHAT, CDR2 FQNNGV. The CDR3 contains 13 residues. CDR3 bases: TGTGCCAGCAGCTTCCCCCGAGGCTATGGCTACACCTTC. Protein product: CASSFPRGYGYTF.

This chain links TRBV27 with TRBJ1-2; possibly TRBD1 for D (6 bases). Per the germline V gene, CDR1 is MNHEY and CDR2 is SMNVEV (reference sequence). The V and J ends lost 0 bases and 4 bases respectively, with 12 bases between them. The CDR3 is made up of 15 amino acids. The CDR3 nucleotides read TGTGCCAGCAGTTTATCGTTCGACAGGTCCTATGGCTACACCTTC. This gives the protein CASSLSFDRSYGYTF.

The rearrangement links TRBV7-8 to TRBJ2-3; D gene ambiguous. V was trimmed by 5 bases and J by 2 bases, leaving 11 bases between them. The CDR3 contains 14 residues. CDR1 is SGHVS and CDR2 is FQNEAQ in the germline V gene. The CDR3 is CASSKEQLTDTQYF. The CDR3 coding sequence is TGTGCCAGCAGCAAAGAACAGCTCACAGATACGCAGTATTTT.

V gene TRBV2 combines with J gene TRBJ1-1, with D hard to call. V was clipped by 6 bases and J by 5 bases, with 4 bases between them. The germline V gene encodes CDR1 SNHLY and CDR2 FYNNEI. The CDR3 consists of 10 residues. This chain's CDR3 is CASRGTEAFF. The CDR3 DNA sequence: TGTGCCAGCAGGGGAACTGAAGCTTTCTTT.

The V and J genes are TRBV19 and TRBJ2-2, with D unclear. The germline gives CDR1 LNHDA, CDR2 SQIVND (reference sequence). V lost 8 bases, J lost 0 bases, and 7 bases lay in between. The CDR3 totals 13 residues. The CDR3 DNA follows: TGTGCCAGTGGAGTAACGAACACCGGGGAGCTGTTTTTT. Its translation is CASGVTNTGELFF.

The rearrangement uses TRBV19 and TRBJ1-2, with D tentatively TRBD1 (5 bases). Between the trimmed V and J ends, which lost 7 bases and 4 bases, there was a span of 19 bases. The germline CDR1 and CDR2 sequences are LNHDA and SQIVND (reference sequence). This CDR3 region has 15 residues. CDR3 nucleotide sequence: TGTGCCAGTACCCTGGGGGACCGTACCATCTATGGCTACACCTTC. This codes for CASTLGDRTIYGYTF.

V usage is TRBV28 and J usage is TRBJ1-5, with D tentatively TRBD1 (6 bases). V dropped 6 bases and J dropped 3 bases, with 15 bases sitting between them. Germline CDR1 and CDR2: MDHEN and SYDVKM. The CDR3 covers 15 residues. CDR3 coding DNA: TGTGCCAGCAGCCCAATTAGGGGGGTCAATCAGCCCCAGCATTTT. This codes for CASSPIRGVNQPQHF.

The V call is TRBV29-1, the J call TRBJ1-6; a possible D gene is TRBD1 (5 bases). Per the germline V gene, CDR1 is SQVTM and CDR2 is ANQGSEA. The CDR3 totals 12 residues. V lost 7 bases, J lost 8 bases, and 12 bases lay in between. The CDR3 protein is CSALEGDSPLHF. The CDR3 DNA reads TGCAGCGCCCTCGAAGGGGATTCACCCCTCCACTTT.

CDR3 protein: CASRTAHQSNYGYTF. The CDR3 DNA reads TGTGCCAGTAGAACGGCCCACCAATCTAACTATGGCTACACCTTC. The V call is TRBV19, the J call TRBJ1-2; D is uncertain. The CDR3 consists of 15 residues. V lost 6 bases to trimming and J lost 0 bases, with 14 bases between them. Germline-derived CDR1 and CDR2 are LNHDA and SQIVND (reference sequence).

The chain carries TRBV27 and TRBJ2-5; a possible D gene is TRBD2 (7 bases). Trimming shortened V by 6 bases and J by 7 bases, and 15 bases separated the two germline ends. Looked up from germline, CDR1 is MNHEY and CDR2 is SMNVEV (reference sequence). This CDR3 has 13 residues. In DNA, the CDR3 is TGTGCCAGCAGAGGGGGGGCAGCAGGGACCCAGTACTTC. Its protein product is CASRGGAAGTQYF.

The chain couples TRBV6-4 to TRBJ1-2; 9 bases map to TRBD1. J gave up 5 bases and V 6 bases, and 4 bases lay outside the gene matches. The CDR3 extends over 13 amino acids. Germline V CDR1 and CDR2: MRHNA, SNTAGT. The CDR3 protein is CASSAGTGYGYTF. CDR3 bases: TGTGCCAGCAGCGCCGGGACAGGGTATGGCTACACCTTC.

The rearrangement links TRBV30 to TRBJ2-1, with 8 bases identical to TRBD2. V was clipped by 5 bases and J by 8 bases; unmatched bases: 11. CDR1 is GTSNPN, CDR2 SVGIG, per germline (reference sequence). The length of the CDR3 is 14 residues. CDR3 amino acids: CAWGTSGLGDEQFF. CDR3 DNA: TGTGCCTGGGGAACTAGCGGCCTGGGCGATGAGCAGTTCTTC.

The sample holds one count of this clone. This rearrangement joins TRBV6-5 to TRBJ2-1; D is possibly TRBD1 or TRBD2 (5 bases each). Trimming left V 8 bases short and J 2 bases short, with 13 bases between. The V gene's germline CDR1 is MNHEY and CDR2 SVGAGI. This CDR3 region has 14 residues. The CDR3 region is CASVNPGPYNEQFF. CDR3 coding DNA: TGTGCCAGCGTCAACCCGGGACCCTACAATGAGCAGTTCTTC.

The V gene is TRBV28, the J gene TRBJ1-1, with D possibly being TRBD1 (5 bases). Germline V gene data show CDR1 as MDHEN and CDR2 as SYDVKM. CDR3 length: 15 residues. V was pared by 5 bases and J by 2 bases, with 15 bases between. The CDR3 here is CASSRHQGANTEAFF. CDR3 nucleotides: TGTGCCAGCAGTCGGCATCAGGGAGCTAACACTGAAGCTTTCTTT.

This chain links TRBV6-1 with TRBJ2-7; D might be TRBD1 or TRBD2, each matching 7 bases. Germline CDR1 MNHNS, CDR2 SASEGT. CDR3 length equals 13 residues. Between the trimmed V and J ends, which lost 2 bases and 5 bases, there was a span of 10 bases. The DNA of the CDR3 is TGTGCCAGCAGTGAACAGGGGGGGGACGAGCAGTACTTC. Amino acids: CASSEQGGDEQYF.

The rearrangement uses TRBV9 and TRBJ2-3; tentative D call: TRBD1 (5 bases). The germline V gene encodes CDR1 SGDLS and CDR2 YYNGEE. Trimming left V 4 bases short and J 2 bases short, with 14 bases between. This CDR3 contains 15 residues. CDR3 loop: CASSLRGAFTDTQYF. CDR3 coding DNA: TGTGCCAGCAGCCTAAGGGGCGCCTTCACAGATACGCAGTATTTT.

The chain has TRBV5-1 and TRBJ1-6, with D possibly being TRBD1 (5 bases). Trimming pared 0 bases from V and 8 bases from J, leaving 9 bases between. CDR3 length: 14 amino acids. Germline CDR1 and CDR2: SGHRS and YFSETQ. DNA of the CDR3: TGCGCCAGCAGCTTGGAGGGGCGAGATTCACCCCTCCACTTT. Its protein product is CASSLEGRDSPLHF. Combining the CDR3 with reference TRBV5-1 and TRBJ1-6 gives the whole variable domain KAGVTQTPRYLIKTRGQQVTLSCSPISGHRSVSWYQQTPGQGLQFLFEYFSETQRNKGNFPGRFSGRQFSNSRSEMNVSTLELGDSALYLCASSLEGRDSPLHFGNGTRLTVT.

The rearrangement uses TRBV30 and TRBJ2-1; D may be TRBD2 (5 bases). CDR1 is GTSNPN, CDR2 SVGIG, per germline (reference sequence). This CDR3 contains 17 residues. V was cut by 2 bases and J by 3 bases, with 20 bases left in between. In DNA form, the CDR3 reads TGTGCCTGGAGTCGGTCGCAGAATACTAGGAACTACAATGAGCAGTTCTTC. It yields the protein CAWSRSQNTRNYNEQFF. Full variable domain (outside the CDR3, taken from reference TRBV30 and TRBJ2-1): SQTIHQWPATLVQPVGSPLSLECTVEGTSNPNLYWYRQAAGRGLQLLFYSVGIGQISSEVPQNLSASRPQDRQFILSSKKLLLSDSGFYLCAWSRSQNTRNYNEQFFGPGTRLTVL.

The genes are TRBV5-4 and TRBJ1-2; 7 positions agree with TRBD1. The CDR3 is 12 residues long. Trimming at V came to 3 bases and at J to 8 bases, leaving 4 bases not matched to a gene. Germline V CDR1 and CDR2: SGHNT, YYREEE (reference sequence). This CDR3 reads CASSSDRWGYTF. The DNA for the CDR3 is TGTGCCAGCAGCTCGGACAGGTGGGGCTACACCTTC.